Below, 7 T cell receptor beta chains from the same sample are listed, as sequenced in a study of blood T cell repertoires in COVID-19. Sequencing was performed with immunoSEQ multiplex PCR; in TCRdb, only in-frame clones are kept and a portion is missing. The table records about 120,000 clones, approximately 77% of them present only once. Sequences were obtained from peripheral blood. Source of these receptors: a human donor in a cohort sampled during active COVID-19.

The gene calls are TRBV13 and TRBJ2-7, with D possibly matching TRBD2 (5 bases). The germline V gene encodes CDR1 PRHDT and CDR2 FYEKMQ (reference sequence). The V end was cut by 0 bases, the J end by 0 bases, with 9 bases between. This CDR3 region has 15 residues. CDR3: CASSLGGSSSYEQYF. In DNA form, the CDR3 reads TGTGCCAGCAGCTTAGGGGGGAGCTCCTCCTACGAGCAGTACTTC.

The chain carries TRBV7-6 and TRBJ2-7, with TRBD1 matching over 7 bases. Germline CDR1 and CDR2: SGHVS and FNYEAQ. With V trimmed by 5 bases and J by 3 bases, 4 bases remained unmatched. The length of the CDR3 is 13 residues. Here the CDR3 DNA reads TGTGCCAGCAGCCCCGGACAGGTCTACGAGCAGTACTTC. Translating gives CASSPGQVYEQYF.

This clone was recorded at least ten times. CDR3 amino acids: CASSLTQGYNSPLHF. CDR3 coding DNA: TGCGCCAGCAGCTTGACTCAGGGCTACAATTCACCCCTCCACTTT. The V gene is TRBV5-1, the J gene TRBJ1-6; possibly TRBD1 for D (5 bases). Trimming removed 1 base at V and 7 bases at J, with 12 bases between. The length of the CDR3 is 15 residues. CDR1 and CDR2 from the germline V gene are SGHRS and YFSETQ. The entire variable domain, with the rest obtained from reference TRBV5-1 and TRBJ1-6, is as follows: KAGVTQTPRYLIKTRGQQVTLSCSPISGHRSVSWYQQTPGQGLQFLFEYFSETQRNKGNFPGRFSGRQFSNSRSEMNVSTLELGDSALYLCASSLTQGYNSPLHFGNGTRLTVT.

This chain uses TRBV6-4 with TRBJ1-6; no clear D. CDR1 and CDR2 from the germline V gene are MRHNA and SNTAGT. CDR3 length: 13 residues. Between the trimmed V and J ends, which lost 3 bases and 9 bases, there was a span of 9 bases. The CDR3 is CASSDGESSPLHF. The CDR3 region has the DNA TGTGCCAGCAGTGATGGAGAAAGTTCACCCCTCCACTTT.

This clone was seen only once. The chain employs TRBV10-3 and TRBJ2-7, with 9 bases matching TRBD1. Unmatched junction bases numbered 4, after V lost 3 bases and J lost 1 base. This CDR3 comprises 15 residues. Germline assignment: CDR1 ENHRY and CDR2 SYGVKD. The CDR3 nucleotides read TGTGCCATCAGTGAAGGTGACAGGGGGTCCTACGAGCAGTACTTC. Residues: CAISEGDRGSYEQYF.

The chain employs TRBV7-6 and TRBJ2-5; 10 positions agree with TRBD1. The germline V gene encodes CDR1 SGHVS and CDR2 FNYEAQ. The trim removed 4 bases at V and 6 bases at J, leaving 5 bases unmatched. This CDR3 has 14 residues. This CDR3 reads CASSSPDRGKTQYF. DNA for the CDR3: TGTGCCAGCAGCTCCCCGGACAGGGGGAAGACCCAGTACTTC.

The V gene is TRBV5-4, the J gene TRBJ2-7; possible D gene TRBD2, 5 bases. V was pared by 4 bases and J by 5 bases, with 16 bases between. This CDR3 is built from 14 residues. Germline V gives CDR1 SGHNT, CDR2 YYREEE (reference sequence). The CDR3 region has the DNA TGTGCCAGCAGCCCCCCCGGTTCCGGGAACGAGCAGTACTTC. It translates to CASSPPGSGNEQYF.